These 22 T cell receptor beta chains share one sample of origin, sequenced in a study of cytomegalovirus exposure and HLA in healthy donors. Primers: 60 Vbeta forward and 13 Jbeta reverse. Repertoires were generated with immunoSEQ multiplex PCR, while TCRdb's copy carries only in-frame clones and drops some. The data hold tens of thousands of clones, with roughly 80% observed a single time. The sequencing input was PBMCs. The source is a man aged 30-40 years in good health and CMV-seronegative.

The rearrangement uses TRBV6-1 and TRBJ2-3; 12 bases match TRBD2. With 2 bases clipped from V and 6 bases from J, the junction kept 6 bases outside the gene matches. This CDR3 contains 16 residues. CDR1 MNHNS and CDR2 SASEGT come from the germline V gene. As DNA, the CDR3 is TGTGCCAGCAGTGAACTAGCGGGGGGGCAGGGGGATACGCAGTATTTT. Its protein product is CASSELAGGQGDTQYF.

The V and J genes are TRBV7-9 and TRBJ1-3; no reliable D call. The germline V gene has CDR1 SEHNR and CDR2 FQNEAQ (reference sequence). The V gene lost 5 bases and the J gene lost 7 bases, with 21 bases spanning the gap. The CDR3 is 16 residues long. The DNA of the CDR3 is TGTGCCAGCAGCGCCACCCTATGGACGGGGAGGAACACCATATATTTT. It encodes CASSATLWTGRNTIYF.

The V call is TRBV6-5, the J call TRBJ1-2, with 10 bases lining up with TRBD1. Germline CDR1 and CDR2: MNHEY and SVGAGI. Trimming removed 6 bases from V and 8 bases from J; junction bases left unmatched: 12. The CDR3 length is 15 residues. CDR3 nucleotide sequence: TGTGCCAGCAGGCACTCGACAGGGGGCGCGGGGGGCTACACCTTC. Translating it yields CASRHSTGGAGGYTF.

CDR3 bases: TGTGCCAGCACCGGGACTAGCGGGCTCAATGAGCAGTTCTTC. Residues: CASTGTSGLNEQFF. The chain couples TRBV25-1 to TRBJ2-1; 12 nucleotides line up with TRBD2. The CDR3 sequence is 14 residues long. After removal of 7 bases from V and 6 bases from J, the junction contained 4 bases not matched to a gene. Germline V gene lookup returns CDR1 MGHDK and CDR2 SYGVNS.

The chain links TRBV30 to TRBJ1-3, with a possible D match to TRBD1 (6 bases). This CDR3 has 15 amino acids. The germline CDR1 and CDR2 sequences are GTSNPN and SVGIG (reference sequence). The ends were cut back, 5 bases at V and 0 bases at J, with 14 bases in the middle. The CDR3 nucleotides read TGTGCCTGGCAGCGGGGACAAAGCTCTGGAAACACCATATATTTT. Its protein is CAWQRGQSSGNTIYF.

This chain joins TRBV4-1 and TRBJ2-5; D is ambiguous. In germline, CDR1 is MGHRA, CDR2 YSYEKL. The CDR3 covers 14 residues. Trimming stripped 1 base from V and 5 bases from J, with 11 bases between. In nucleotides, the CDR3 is TGCGCCAGCAGCCAAGTTGTTACTATGGAGACCCAGTACTTC. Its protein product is CASSQVVTMETQYF.

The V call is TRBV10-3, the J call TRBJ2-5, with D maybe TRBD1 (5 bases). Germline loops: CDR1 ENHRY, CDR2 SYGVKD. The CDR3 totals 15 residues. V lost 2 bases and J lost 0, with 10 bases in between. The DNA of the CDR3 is TGTGCCATCAGTGAGGGGGCGGTTAACCAAGAGACCCAGTACTTC. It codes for CAISEGAVNQETQYF.

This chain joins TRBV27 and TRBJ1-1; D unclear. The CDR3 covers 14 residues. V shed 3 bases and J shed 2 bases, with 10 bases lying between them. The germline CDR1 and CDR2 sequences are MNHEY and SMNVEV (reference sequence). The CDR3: CASSLRSENTEAFF. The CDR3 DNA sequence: TGTGCCAGCAGTTTGAGAAGTGAAAACACTGAAGCTTTCTTT.

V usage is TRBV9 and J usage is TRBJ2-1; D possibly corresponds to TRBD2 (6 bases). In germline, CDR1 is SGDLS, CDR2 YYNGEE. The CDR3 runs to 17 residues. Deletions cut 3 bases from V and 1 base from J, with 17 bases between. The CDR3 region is CASSGVRRGESYNEQFF. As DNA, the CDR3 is TGTGCCAGCAGCGGTGTTAGGAGGGGCGAATCCTACAATGAGCAGTTCTTC.

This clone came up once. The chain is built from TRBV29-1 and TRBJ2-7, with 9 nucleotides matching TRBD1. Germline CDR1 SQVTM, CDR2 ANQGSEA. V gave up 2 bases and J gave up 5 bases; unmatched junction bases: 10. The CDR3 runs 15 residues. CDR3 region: CSVESGGQGSDEQYF. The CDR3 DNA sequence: TGCAGCGTTGAAAGTGGGGGACAGGGTAGCGACGAGCAGTACTTC.

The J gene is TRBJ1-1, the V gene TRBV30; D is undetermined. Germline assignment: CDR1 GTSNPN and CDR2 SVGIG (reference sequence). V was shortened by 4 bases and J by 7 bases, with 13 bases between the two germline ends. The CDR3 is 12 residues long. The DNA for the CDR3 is TGTGCCTGGACAGTTGGAGGAGATGAAGCTTTCTTT. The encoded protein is CAWTVGGDEAFF. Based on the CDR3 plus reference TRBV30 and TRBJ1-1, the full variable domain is SQTIHQWPATLVQPVGSPLSLECTVEGTSNPNLYWYRQAAGRGLQLLFYSVGIGQISSEVPQNLSASRPQDRQFILSSKKLLLSDSGFYLCAWTVGGDEAFFGQGTRLTVV.

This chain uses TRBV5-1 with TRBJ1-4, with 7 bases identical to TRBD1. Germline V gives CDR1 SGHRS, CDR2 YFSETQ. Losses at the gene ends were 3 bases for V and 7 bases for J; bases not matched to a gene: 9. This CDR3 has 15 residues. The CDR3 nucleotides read TGCGCCAGCAGCTCTCAGGGGGGCATGTCTGAAAAACTGTTTTTT. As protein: CASSSQGGMSEKLFF.

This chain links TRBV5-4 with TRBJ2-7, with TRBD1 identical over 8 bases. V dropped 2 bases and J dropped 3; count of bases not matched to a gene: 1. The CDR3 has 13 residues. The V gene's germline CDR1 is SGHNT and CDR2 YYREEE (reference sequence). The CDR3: CASSFTGGYEQYF. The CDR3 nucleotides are TGTGCCAGCAGCTTTACAGGGGGCTACGAGCAGTACTTC. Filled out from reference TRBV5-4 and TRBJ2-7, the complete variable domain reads ETGVTQSPTHLIKTRGQQVTLRCSSQSGHNTVSWYQQALGQGPQFIFQYYREEENGRGNFPPRFSGLQFPNYSSELNVNALELDDSALYLCASSFTGGYEQYFGPGTRLTVT.

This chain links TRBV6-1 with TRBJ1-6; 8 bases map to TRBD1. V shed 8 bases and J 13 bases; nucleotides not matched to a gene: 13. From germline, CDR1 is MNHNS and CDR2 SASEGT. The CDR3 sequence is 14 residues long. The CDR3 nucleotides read TGTGCCAGCCAGACAGGGGCCCACCTATCGCCCCTCCACTTT. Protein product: CASQTGAHLSPLHF.

CDR3 in DNA: TGTGCCTGGAGGACAGAACGGGACACTGAAGCTTTCTTT. Its translation is CAWRTERDTEAFF. The rearrangement joins TRBV30 to TRBJ1-1; the D gene is possibly TRBD1 (5 bases). Between the trimmed V and J ends, which lost 3 bases and 3 bases, there was a span of 11 bases. Germline CDR1 GTSNPN, CDR2 SVGIG (reference sequence). CDR3 length: 13 amino acids.

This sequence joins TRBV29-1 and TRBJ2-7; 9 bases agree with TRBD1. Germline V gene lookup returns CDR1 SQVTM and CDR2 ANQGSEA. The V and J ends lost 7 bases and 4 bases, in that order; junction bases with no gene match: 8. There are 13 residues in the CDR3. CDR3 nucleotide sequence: TGCAGCGCAATTCCGGGACAGGGTTACGAGCAGTACTTC. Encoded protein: CSAIPGQGYEQYF.

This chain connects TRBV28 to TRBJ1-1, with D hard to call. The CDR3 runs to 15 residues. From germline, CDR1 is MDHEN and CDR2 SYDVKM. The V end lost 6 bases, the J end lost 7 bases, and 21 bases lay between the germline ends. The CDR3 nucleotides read TGTGCCAGCAGCCCCTCAACGGGGAGATGGGTTGAAGCTTTCTTT. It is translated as CASSPSTGRWVEAFF. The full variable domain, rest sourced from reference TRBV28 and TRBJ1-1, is DVKVTQSSRYLVKRTGEKVFLECVQDMDHENMFWYRQDPGLGLRLIYFSYDVKMKEKGDIPEGYSVSREKKERFSLILESASTNQTSMYLCASSPSTGRWVEAFFGQGTRLTVV.

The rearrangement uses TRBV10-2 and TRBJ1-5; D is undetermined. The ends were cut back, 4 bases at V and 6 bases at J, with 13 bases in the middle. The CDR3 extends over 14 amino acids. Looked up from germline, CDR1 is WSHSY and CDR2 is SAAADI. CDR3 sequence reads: CASSADPGGQPQHF. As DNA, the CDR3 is TGCGCCAGCAGTGCCGACCCGGGAGGTCAGCCCCAGCATTTT.

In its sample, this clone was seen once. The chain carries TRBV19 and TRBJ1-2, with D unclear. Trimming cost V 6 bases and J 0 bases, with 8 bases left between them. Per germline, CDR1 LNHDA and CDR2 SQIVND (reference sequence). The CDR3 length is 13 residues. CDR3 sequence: CASSDSPNYGYTF. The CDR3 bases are TGTGCCAGTAGCGACTCGCCTAACTATGGCTACACCTTC.

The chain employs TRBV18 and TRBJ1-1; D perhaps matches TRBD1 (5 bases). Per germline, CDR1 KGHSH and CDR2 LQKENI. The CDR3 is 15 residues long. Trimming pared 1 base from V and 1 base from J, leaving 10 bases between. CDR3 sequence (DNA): TGTGCCAGCTCACCACTCGGTGACAGGAACACTGAAGCTTTCTTT. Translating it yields CASSPLGDRNTEAFF.

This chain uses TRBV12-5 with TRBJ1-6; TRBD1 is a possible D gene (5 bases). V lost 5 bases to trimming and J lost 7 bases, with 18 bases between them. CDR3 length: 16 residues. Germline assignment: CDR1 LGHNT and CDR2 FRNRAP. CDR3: CASGPWGDRRNSPLHF. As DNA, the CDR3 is TGTGCTAGTGGTCCATGGGGGGACCGGAGAAATTCACCCCTCCACTTT. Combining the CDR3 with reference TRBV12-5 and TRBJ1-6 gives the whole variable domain DARVTQTPRHKVTEMGQEVTMRCQPILGHNTVFWYRQTMMQGLELLAYFRNRAPLDDSGMPKDRFSAEMPDATLATLKIQPSEPRDSAVYFCASGPWGDRRNSPLHFGNGTRLTVT.

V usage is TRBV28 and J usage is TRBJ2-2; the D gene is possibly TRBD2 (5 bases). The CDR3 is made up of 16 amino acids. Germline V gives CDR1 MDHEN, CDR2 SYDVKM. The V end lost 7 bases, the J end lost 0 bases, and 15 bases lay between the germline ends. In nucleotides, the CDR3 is TGTGCCAGCACCAGAGGAGGACCCCCGAACACCGGGGAGCTGTTTTTT. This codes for CASTRGGPPNTGELFF.